Each of the 9 T cell receptor beta chains below was sequenced from the same sample in a study of cytomegalovirus exposure and HLA in healthy donors. The PCR used 60 Vbeta and 13 Jbeta primers. Produced via immunoSEQ multiplex PCR; TCRdb's table is partial and in-frame only. Reported are 45,000 to 60,000 clones; the ten largest clones contain roughly 17%. Sequenced: PBMCs. These receptors all stem from a male donor in good health and CMV-seronegative.

V is TRBV7-8 and J is TRBJ1-1; perhaps TRBD1 as D (6 bases). Germline lookup yields CDR1 SGHVS and CDR2 FQNEAQ. The CDR3 loop spans 16 amino acids. The V end was cut by 5 bases, the J end by 0 bases, with 16 bases between. The CDR3 DNA is TGTGCCAGCAGCCCCGAGGCCGGACAGATGAACACTGAAGCTTTCTTT. Translation gives CASSPEAGQMNTEAFF.

The chain employs TRBV1 and TRBJ2-5; the table's D call, TRBD2, was not checked against the DNA. TRBV1 is described as a pseudogene. The CDR3 totals 14 residues. The CDR3 nucleotides are TGCACCAGCAGCCAAGACGGGGTCGGGGAGACCCAGTACTTC. Protein sequence: CTSSQDGVGETQYF.

V usage is TRBV6-5 and J usage is TRBJ1-5, with TRBD1 as a possible D gene (6 bases). V was clipped by 6 bases and J by 4 bases, with 13 bases between them. The CDR3 spans 14 residues. Germline V gene data show CDR1 as MNHEY and CDR2 as SVGAGI. CDR3 nucleotide sequence: TGTGCCAGCAGACAGGGTTGGGGGAATCAGCCCCAGCATTTT. This translates into CASRQGWGNQPQHF.

The rearrangement joins TRBV6-5 to TRBJ1-2, with 8 positions matching TRBD1. Germline V lookup: CDR1 MNHEY, CDR2 SVGAGI. The CDR3 runs 14 residues. Losses at the gene ends were 2 bases for V and 2 bases for J; bases not matched to a gene: 1. CDR3 in amino acids: CASSYTGGNYGYTF. The CDR3 DNA reads as TGTGCCAGCAGTTACACAGGGGGAAACTATGGCTACACCTTC.

The chain couples TRBV27 to TRBJ2-7; tentative D call: TRBD1 (5 bases). The CDR3 is 14 amino acids. The germline gives CDR1 MNHEY, CDR2 SMNVEV (reference sequence). V was pared by 0 bases and J by 2 bases, with 8 bases between. In DNA, the CDR3 is TGTGCCAGCAGTTTATCGGTGGGGCCCTACGAGCAGTACTTC. Encoded protein: CASSLSVGPYEQYF.

The genes are TRBV6-4 and TRBJ2-7; 8 bases match TRBD2. V gave up 4 bases and J gave up 6 bases; unmatched junction bases: 8. Germline V gives CDR1 MRHNA, CDR2 SNTAGT. CDR3 size: 14 residues. The CDR3 DNA follows: TGTGCCAGCAGTGCTGGACTAGCACGGATCGAGCAGTACTTC. It specifies CASSAGLARIEQYF.

This chain joins TRBV19 and TRBJ1-2; a possible D gene is TRBD1 (5 bases). The CDR3 is 14 amino acids. Germline values: CDR1 LNHDA, CDR2 SQIVND (reference sequence). Trimming took 5 bases from V and 4 from J, leaving 14 bases between them. CDR3: CASSSRVLSYGYTF. The CDR3 DNA reads as TGTGCCAGTAGTTCCAGGGTTCTGAGCTATGGCTACACCTTC.

This rearrangement joins TRBV7-2 to TRBJ2-3; TRBD2 aligns across 16 bases. V lost 2 bases, J lost 0 bases, and 2 bases stayed unmatched. Per the germline V gene, CDR1 is SGHTA and CDR2 is FQGNSA. The CDR3 consists of 18 residues. The CDR3 DNA is TGTGCCAGCAGCTTAAAGGGACTAGCGGGGGGGAGCACAGATACGCAGTATTTT. Translated, it gives CASSLKGLAGGSTDTQYF.

The chain uses TRBV15 and TRBJ2-7; D possibly corresponds to TRBD1 (6 bases). This CDR3 contains 12 residues. Trimming cost V 4 bases and J 6 bases, with 10 bases left between them. CDR1 and CDR2 from the germline V gene are LNHNV and YYDKDF (reference sequence). This CDR3 reads CATSTRGSEQYF. CDR3 DNA: TGTGCCACCAGCACCAGGGGATCCGAGCAGTACTTC. The whole variable domain, filled in from reference TRBV15 and TRBJ2-7, reads DAMVIQNPRYQVTQFGKPVTLSCSQTLNHNVMYWYQQKSSQAPKLLFHYYDKDFNNEADTPDNFQSRRPNTSFCFLDIRSPGLGDTAMYLCATSTRGSEQYFGPGTRLTVT.